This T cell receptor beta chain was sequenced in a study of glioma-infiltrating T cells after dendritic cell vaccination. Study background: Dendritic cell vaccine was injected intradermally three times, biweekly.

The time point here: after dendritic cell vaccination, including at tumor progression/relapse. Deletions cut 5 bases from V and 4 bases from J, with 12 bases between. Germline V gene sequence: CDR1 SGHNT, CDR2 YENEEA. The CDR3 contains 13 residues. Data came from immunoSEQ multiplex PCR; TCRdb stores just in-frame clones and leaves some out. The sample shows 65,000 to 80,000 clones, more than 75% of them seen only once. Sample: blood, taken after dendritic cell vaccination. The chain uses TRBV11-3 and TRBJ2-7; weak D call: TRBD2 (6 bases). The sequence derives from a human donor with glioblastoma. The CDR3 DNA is TGTGCCAGCAGCCCTCCGGGACTTTACGAGCAGTACTTC. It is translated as CASSPPGLYEQYF.